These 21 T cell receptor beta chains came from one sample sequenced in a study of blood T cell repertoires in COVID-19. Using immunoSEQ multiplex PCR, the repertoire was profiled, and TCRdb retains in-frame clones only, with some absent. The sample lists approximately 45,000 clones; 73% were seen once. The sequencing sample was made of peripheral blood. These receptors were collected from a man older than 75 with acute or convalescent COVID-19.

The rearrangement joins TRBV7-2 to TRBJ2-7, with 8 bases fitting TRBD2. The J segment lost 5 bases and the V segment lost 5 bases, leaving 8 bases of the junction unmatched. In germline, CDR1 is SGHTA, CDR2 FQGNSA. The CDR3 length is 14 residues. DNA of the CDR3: TGTGCCAGCAGCCACGGACTAGCCGAACACGAGCAGTACTTC. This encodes CASSHGLAEHEQYF. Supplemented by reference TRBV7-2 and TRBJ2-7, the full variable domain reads GAGVSQSPSNKVTEKGKDVELRCDPISGHTALYWYRQSLGQGLEFLIYFQGNSAPDKSGLPSDRFSAERTGGSVSTLTIQRTQQEDSAVYLCASSHGLAEHEQYFGPGTRLTVT.

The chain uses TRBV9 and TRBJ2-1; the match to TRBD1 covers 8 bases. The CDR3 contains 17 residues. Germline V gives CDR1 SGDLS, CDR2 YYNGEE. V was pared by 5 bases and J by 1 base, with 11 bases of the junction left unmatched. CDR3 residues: CASSPRDRFFSYNEQFF. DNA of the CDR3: TGTGCCAGCAGTCCCCGGGACAGGTTTTTTTCCTACAATGAGCAGTTCTTC.

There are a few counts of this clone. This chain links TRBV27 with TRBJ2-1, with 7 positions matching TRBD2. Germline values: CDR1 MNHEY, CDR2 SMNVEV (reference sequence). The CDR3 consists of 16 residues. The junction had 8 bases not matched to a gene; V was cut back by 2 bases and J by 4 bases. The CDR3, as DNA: TGTGCCAGCAGTTTAAGGGTAGCGGGCAGATACAATGAGCAGTTCTTC. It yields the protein CASSLRVAGRYNEQFF.

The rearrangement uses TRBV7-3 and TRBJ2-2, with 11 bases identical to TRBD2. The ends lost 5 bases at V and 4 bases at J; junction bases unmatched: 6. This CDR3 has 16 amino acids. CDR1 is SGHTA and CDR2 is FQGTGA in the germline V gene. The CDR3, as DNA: TGTGCCAGCAGCCCTCTAGCGGGAGGAATCACCGGGGAGCTGTTTTTT. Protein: CASSPLAGGITGELFF.

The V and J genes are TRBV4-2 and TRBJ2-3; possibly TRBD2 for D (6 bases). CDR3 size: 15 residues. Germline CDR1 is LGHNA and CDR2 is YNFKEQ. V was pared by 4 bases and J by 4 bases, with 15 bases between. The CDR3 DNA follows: TGTGCCAGCAGCCTCGGTGAGGGAGGTCCAGATACGCAGTATTTT. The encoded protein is CASSLGEGGPDTQYF.

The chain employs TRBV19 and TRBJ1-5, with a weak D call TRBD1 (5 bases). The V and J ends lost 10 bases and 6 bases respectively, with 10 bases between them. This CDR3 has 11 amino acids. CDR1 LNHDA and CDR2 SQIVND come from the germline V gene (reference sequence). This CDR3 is CAIGGTQPQHF. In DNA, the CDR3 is TGTGCCATCGGAGGGACTCAGCCCCAGCATTTT. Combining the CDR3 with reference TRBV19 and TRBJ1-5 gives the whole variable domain DGGITQSPKYLFRKEGQNVTLSCEQNLNHDAMYWYRQDPGQGLRLIYYSQIVNDFQKGDIAEGYSVSREKKESFPLTVTSAQKNPTAFYLCAIGGTQPQHFGDGTRLSIL.

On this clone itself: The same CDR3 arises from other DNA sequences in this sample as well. This CDR3 is CASSSGQFTDTQYF. The CDR3 nucleotides are TGTGCCAGCAGCTCGGGACAGTTCACAGATACGCAGTATTTT. The chain uses TRBV5-4 and TRBJ2-3, with TRBD1 identical over 7 bases. CDR1 and CDR2 (germline): SGHNT, YYREEE (reference sequence). The CDR3 is made up of 14 amino acids. The trim removed 3 bases at V and 2 bases at J, leaving 3 bases unmatched.

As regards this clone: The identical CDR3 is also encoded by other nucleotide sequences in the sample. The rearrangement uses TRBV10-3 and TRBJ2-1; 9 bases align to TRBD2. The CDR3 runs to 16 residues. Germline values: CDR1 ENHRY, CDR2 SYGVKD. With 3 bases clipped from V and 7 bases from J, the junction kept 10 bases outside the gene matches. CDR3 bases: TGTGCCATCAGTGAAATGGCGGGAGGGCCAGGGAATGAGCAGTTCTTC. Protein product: CAISEMAGGPGNEQFF.

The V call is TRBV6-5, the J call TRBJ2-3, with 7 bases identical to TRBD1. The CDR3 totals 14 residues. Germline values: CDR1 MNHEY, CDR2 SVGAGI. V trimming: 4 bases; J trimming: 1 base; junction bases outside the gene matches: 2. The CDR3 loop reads CASSSGQGTDTQYF. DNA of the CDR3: TGTGCCAGCAGTTCTGGACAGGGCACAGATACGCAGTATTTT.

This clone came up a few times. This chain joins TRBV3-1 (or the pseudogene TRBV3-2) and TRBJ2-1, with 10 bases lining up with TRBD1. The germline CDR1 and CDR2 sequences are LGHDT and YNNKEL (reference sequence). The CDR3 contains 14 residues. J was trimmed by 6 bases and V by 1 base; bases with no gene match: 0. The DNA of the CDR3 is TGTGCCAGCAGCCAAGGGACAGGGGGCAATGAGCAGTTCTTC. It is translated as CASSQGTGGNEQFF.

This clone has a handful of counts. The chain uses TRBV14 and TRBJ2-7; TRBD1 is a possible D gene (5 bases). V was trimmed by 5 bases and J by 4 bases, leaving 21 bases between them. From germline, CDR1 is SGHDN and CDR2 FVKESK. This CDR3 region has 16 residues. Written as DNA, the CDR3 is TGTGCCAGCAGCAAAGGGGCGAGTGTAGGGGCTTACGAGCAGTACTTC. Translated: CASSKGASVGAYEQYF. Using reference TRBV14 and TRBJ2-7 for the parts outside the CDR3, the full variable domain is EAGVTQFPSHSVIEKGQTVTLRCDPISGHDNLYWYRRVMGKEIKFLLHFVKESKQDESGMPNNRFLAERTGGTYSTLKVQPAELEDSGVYFCASSKGASVGAYEQYFGPGTRLTVT.

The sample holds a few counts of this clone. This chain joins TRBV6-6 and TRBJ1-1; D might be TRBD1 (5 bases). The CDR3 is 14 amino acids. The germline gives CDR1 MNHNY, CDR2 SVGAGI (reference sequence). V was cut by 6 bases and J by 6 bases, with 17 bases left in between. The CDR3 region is CASSPQEGRAEAFF. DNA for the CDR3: TGTGCCAGCAGCCCACAGGAGGGAAGGGCTGAAGCTTTCTTT.

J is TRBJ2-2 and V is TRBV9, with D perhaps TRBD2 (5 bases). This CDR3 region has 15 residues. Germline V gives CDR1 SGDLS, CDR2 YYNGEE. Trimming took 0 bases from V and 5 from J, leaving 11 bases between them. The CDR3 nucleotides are TGTGCCAGCAGCGTAGTGGCAGGCGGGACCGGGGAGCTGTTTTTT. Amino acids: CASSVVAGGTGELFF.

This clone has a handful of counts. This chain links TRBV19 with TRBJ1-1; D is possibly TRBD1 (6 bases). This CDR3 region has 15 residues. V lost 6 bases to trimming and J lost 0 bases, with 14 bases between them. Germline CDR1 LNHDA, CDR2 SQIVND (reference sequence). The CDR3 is CASRPTGIMNTEAFF. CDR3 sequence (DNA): TGTGCCAGTAGACCGACAGGCATCATGAACACTGAAGCTTTCTTT.

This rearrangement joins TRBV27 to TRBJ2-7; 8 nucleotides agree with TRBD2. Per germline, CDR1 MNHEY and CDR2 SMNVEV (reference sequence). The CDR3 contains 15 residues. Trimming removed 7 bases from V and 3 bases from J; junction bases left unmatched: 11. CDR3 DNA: TGTGCCAGCAAGTTGGGGCGGGAGGTTATCTACGAGCAGTACTTC. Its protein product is CASKLGREVIYEQYF.

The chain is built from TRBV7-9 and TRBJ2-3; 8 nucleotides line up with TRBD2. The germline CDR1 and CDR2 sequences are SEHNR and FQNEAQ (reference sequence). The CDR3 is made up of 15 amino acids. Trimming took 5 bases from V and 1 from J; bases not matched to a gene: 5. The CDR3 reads CASSRSGRGTDTQYF. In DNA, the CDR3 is TGTGCCAGCAGCCGAAGCGGGAGAGGCACAGATACGCAGTATTTT.

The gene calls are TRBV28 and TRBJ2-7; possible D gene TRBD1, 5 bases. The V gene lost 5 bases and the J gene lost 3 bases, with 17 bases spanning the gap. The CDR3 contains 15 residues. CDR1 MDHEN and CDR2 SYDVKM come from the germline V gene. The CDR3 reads CASSKRGVRYYEQYF. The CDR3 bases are TGTGCCAGCAGTAAAAGGGGTGTCCGGTACTACGAGCAGTACTTC.

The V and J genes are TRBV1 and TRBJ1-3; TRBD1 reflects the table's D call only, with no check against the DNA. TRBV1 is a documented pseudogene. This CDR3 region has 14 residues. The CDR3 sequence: CTSKAGRSGNTIYF. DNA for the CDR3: TGCACCAGCAAGGCAGGCCGCTCTGGAAACACCATATATTTT.

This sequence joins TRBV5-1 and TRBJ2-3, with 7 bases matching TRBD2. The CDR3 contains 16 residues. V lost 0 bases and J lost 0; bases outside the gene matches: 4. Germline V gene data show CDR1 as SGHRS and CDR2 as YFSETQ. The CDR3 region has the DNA TGCGCCAGCAGCTTGGGAGGACTAGGTAGCACAGATACGCAGTATTTT. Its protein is CASSLGGLGSTDTQYF.

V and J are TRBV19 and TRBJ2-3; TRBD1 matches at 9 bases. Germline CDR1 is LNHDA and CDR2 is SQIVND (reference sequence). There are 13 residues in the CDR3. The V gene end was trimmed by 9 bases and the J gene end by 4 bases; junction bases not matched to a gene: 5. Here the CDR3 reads CARWGQGADTQYF. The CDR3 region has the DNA TGTGCCAGATGGGGACAGGGAGCAGATACGCAGTATTTT. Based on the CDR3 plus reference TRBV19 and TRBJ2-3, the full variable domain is DGGITQSPKYLFRKEGQNVTLSCEQNLNHDAMYWYRQDPGQGLRLIYYSQIVNDFQKGDIAEGYSVSREKKESFPLTVTSAQKNPTAFYLCARWGQGADTQYFGPGTRLTVL.

CDR3 loop: CASSQVFIAQGTHNYGYTF. CDR3 sequence (DNA): TGCGCCAGCAGCCAAGTATTTATTGCCCAGGGGACCCATAACTATGGCTACACCTTC. The chain couples TRBV4-1 to TRBJ1-2; maybe TRBD1 (6 bases). Trimming pared 1 base from V and 1 base from J, leaving 22 bases between. CDR3 length equals 19 residues. Per germline, CDR1 MGHRA and CDR2 YSYEKL.